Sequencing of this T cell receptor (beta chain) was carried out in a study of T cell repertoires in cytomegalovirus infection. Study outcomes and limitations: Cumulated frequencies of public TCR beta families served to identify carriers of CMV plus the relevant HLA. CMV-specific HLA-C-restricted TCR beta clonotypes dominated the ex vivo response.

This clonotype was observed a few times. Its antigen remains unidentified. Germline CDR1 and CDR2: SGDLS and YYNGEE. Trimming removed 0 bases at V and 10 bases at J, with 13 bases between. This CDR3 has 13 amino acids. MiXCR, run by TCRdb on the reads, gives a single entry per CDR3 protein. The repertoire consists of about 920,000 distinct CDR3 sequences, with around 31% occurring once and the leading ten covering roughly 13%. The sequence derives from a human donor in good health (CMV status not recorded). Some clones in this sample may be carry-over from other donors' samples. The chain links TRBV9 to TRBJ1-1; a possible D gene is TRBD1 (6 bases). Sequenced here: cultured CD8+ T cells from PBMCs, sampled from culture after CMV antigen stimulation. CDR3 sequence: CASSVATGRAAFF. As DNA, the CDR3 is TGTGCCAGCAGCGTAGCAACAGGGAGGGCAGCTTTCTTT.